The sample holds a few counts of the clone carrying this TCR beta chain. Its antigen remains unknown. Looked up from germline, CDR1 is SGHRS and CDR2 is YFSETQ. The CDR3 sequence is 17 residues long. The J segment lost 4 bases and the V segment lost 0 bases, leaving 9 bases of the junction unmatched. TCRbeta library construction was performed incorporating unique molecular identifiers. TCRdb re-analysed the PCR reads in MiXCR, keeping a single row per CDR3 protein. There are more than 500,000 distinct CDR3 sequences in the sample; 11% occur only once, and 14% lies in the top ten. The sample originates from a study of T-cell reconstitution after alpha-beta-depleted transplantation in children. Study-wide points: T-cell numbers and diversity, one year after transplant, stemmed largely from T cells that were newly produced. High day-60 TCRbeta diversity in some patients came from surviving recipient T cells and thymic progenitors.

The sequencing used PBMCs, mostly from graft donor cells, collected 180 days after TCRalphabeta/CD19-depleted stem cell transplant. The receptor comes from a female patient between 2 and 10 years old who had a stem cell transplant for aplastic anemia, so the T cells may come from the graft donor. V gene TRBV5-1 combines with J gene TRBJ2-7; the match to TRBD2 covers 11 bases. CDR3 coding DNA: TGCGCCAGCAGCTTGGCCACGACTAGCGGGACACTTTACGAGCAGTACTTC. It is translated as CASSLATTSGTLYEQYF.